This T cell receptor beta chain emerged from a study of T cells after posttransplantation cyclophosphamide. The study, taken as a whole, reports: Tissue-infiltrating T cells from skin or gut overlapped little with blood T cells. Later post-transplant blood repertoires were often dominated by donor CD8+ memory clones. Recipient CMV seropositivity and CMV reactivation strongly tracked TRB clonality.

On this clone: Its antigen remains unidentified.

CDR1 is SGDLS, CDR2 YYNGEE, per germline. CDR3 length equals 14 residues. V lost 3 bases to trimming and J lost 4 bases, with 8 bases between them. Cyclophosphamide on days +3 and +4 followed busulfan-fludarabine conditioning and a marrow graft. Clones were read by immunoSEQ multiplex PCR, and TCRdb kept only the in-frame ones, dropping some. The sample lists about 6,800 clones; roughly 92% were seen once. This chain joins TRBV9 and TRBJ2-6; D remains ambiguous. The material was CD8+ T cells sorted from blood, obtained after allogeneic stem cell transplant with posttransplant cyclophosphamide. The sequence was collected from a male patient aged 55-69 years who received an allogeneic stem cell transplant from a related donor and was CMV-positive. These T cells may partly come from the graft donor. In nucleotides, the CDR3 is TGTGCCAGCAGCGACTCCCTGGGGGCCAACGTCCTGACTTTC. Encoded protein: CASSDSLGANVLTF. The entire variable domain, with the rest obtained from reference TRBV9 and TRBJ2-6, is as follows: DSGVTQTPKHLITATGQRVTLRCSPRSGDLSVYWYQQSLDQGLQFLIQYYNGEERAKGNILERFSAQQFPDLHSELNLSSLELGDSALYFCASSDSLGANVLTFGAGSRLTVL.